The rows below give T cell receptor beta chains drawn from one sample of a study of CXCR3-negative and CXCR3-positive naive CD8 T cells. TCRdb re-called the 5' RACE reads and shows each CDR3 protein once, DNA omitted. The sample has approximately 89,000 distinct CDR3 sequences, and its top ten clones hold over 0.4%. Specimen: naive CXCR3+ CD8+ T cells from blood. The receptors derive from a human donor in good health. Some clones in this sample may be carry-over from other donors' samples. Each CDR3 is given with its conserved first and last residue.

J gene	V gene	CDR3 protein
TRBJ2-5	TRBV5-5	CASSPPTSAETQYF
TRBJ2-3	TRBV14	CASSRRSASTDTQYF
TRBJ1-1	TRBV5-1	CASSLYQPNTEAFF
TRBJ2-3	TRBV28	CASRPTGATDTQYF
TRBJ1-2	TRBV7-2	CASSLGQAANYGYTF
TRBJ2-1	TRBV20-1	CSAGASGSYNEQFF
TRBJ1-4	TRBV7-9	CASRGTDGTNEKLFF
TRBJ2-3	TRBV12-3/TRBV12-4	CASSPLATRTTDTQYF
TRBJ2-7	TRBV9	CASSVVGGLDEQYF
TRBJ2-2	TRBV6-5	CASSYERYPTGELFF
TRBJ2-3	TRBV12-3/TRBV12-4	CASSQSIDTQYF
TRBJ2-2	TRBV2	CASSEASRANTGELFF
TRBJ2-7	TRBV29-1	CSVEEGKGPPYEQYF
TRBJ2-1	TRBV11-3	CASSLGQGSYNAQFF
TRBJ2-2	TRBV29-1	CSVLRSTGPGELFF
TRBJ2-1	TRBV29-1	CSVERGRDNEQFF
TRBJ2-2	TRBV6-5	CASSYSIQNTGELFF
TRBJ2-1	TRBV15	CATREWSYNEQFF